This entry lists 21 T cell receptor beta chains sequenced from one sample in a study of control samples from healthy donors and cancer patients. Produced via immunoSEQ multiplex PCR; TCRdb's table is partial and in-frame only. Here the sample spans some 130,000 clones, more than 90% being singletons. The material sequenced was blood. The receptors derive from a man between 18 and 35 years old in good health.

CDR3 in DNA: TGTGCCAGCAGCATTGGACAGCCAGTGAGGACTGAAGCTTTCTTT. It encodes CASSIGQPVRTEAFF. The genes are TRBV11-2 and TRBJ1-1; D might be TRBD1 (6 bases). V was cut by 5 bases and J by 5 bases, with 18 bases left in between. This CDR3 contains 15 residues. Germline V lookup: CDR1 SGHAT, CDR2 FQNNGV.

The chain is built from TRBV7-3 and TRBJ2-1; D remains ambiguous. Trimming left V 0 bases short and J 5 bases short, with 8 bases between. Germline V gene sequence: CDR1 SGHTA, CDR2 FQGTGA. The CDR3 extends over 14 amino acids. CDR3 DNA: TGTGCCAGCAGCTTAACTATTCGGGACAATGAGCAGTTCTTC. Its protein is CASSLTIRDNEQFF.

The rearrangement joins TRBV7-9 to TRBJ2-3; no definite D call. CDR3 length equals 13 residues. With 1 base removed from V and 5 bases from J, the gap between germline ends came to 7 bases. CDR1 is SEHNR, CDR2 FQNEAQ, per germline (reference sequence). The CDR3 DNA follows: TGTGCCAGCAGCTTAGGGACGAAAGATACGCAGTATTTT. Encoded protein: CASSLGTKDTQYF.

On this clone itself: Other DNA sequences from this sample encode an identical CDR3 as well. The CDR3 DNA sequence: TGTGCCAGCAGCGTAGGCCCCGGGACTGAAGCTTTCTTT. Translated, it gives CASSVGPGTEAFF. The chain uses TRBV9 and TRBJ1-1; D call uncertain. Trimming stripped 0 bases from V and 5 bases from J, with 8 bases between. The CDR3 loop spans 13 amino acids. Germline CDR1 is SGDLS and CDR2 is YYNGEE. Complete variable domain (other parts from reference TRBV9 and TRBJ1-1): DSGVTQTPKHLITATGQRVTLRCSPRSGDLSVYWYQQSLDQGLQFLIQYYNGEERAKGNILERFSAQQFPDLHSELNLSSLELGDSALYFCASSVGPGTEAFFGQGTRLTVV.

The chain links TRBV9 to TRBJ2-5; 9 positions match TRBD2. V trimming: 0 bases; J trimming: 5 bases; junction bases outside the gene matches: 5. The CDR3 totals 15 residues. Germline loops: CDR1 SGDLS, CDR2 YYNGEE. The CDR3 DNA sequence: TGTGCCAGCAGCGTAGGTCCTAGCGGGGATGAGACCCAGTACTTC. Amino acids: CASSVGPSGDETQYF.

The rearrangement joins TRBV7-2 to TRBJ2-4; TRBD2 matches 7 bases. CDR1 and CDR2 from the germline V gene are SGHTA and FQGNSA. This CDR3 is 19 amino acids long. The junction had 12 bases not matched to a gene; V was cut back by 1 base and J by 0 bases. As DNA, the CDR3 is TGTGCCAGCAGCTTAGAAGGTCGCCGGGGAGGGACAGCCAAAAACATTCAGTACTTC. This translates into CASSLEGRRGGTAKNIQYF.

V gene TRBV7-9 combines with J gene TRBJ1-1; D is uncertain. The V end lost 7 bases, the J end lost 6 bases, and 27 bases lay between the germline ends. The CDR3 covers 17 residues. CDR1 is SEHNR, CDR2 FQNEAQ, per germline (reference sequence). The CDR3 DNA sequence: TGTGCCAGCACCGCGCCCGGAAGACCGAAGGATTGGGCTGAAGCTTTCTTT. Protein product: CASTAPGRPKDWAEAFF.

The chain uses TRBV30 and TRBJ1-3, with D uncertain. The germline gives CDR1 GTSNPN, CDR2 SVGIG (reference sequence). Trimming stripped 6 bases from V and 4 bases from J, with 7 bases between. This CDR3 contains 11 residues. In DNA form, the CDR3 reads TGTGCCTGTTCCCTCGGAAACACCATATATTTT. This codes for CACSLGNTIYF.

The rearrangement joins TRBV6-5 to TRBJ1-2; 8 bases match TRBD1. Germline loops: CDR1 MNHEY, CDR2 SVGAGI. CDR3 size: 14 residues. The V and J ends lost 0 bases and 10 bases, in that order; junction bases with no gene match: 7. This chain's CDR3 is CASSYSGQGLDYTF. The CDR3 DNA follows: TGTGCCAGCAGTTACTCCGGACAGGGTTTAGACTACACCTTC.

Notes on this clone: The sample has other DNA sequences that encode this CDR3 too. This rearrangement joins TRBV9 to TRBJ2-3; D is possibly TRBD1 or TRBD2 (5 bases each). This CDR3 region has 15 residues. Trimming shortened V by 1 base and J by 3 bases, and 12 bases separated the two germline ends. The germline CDR1 and CDR2 sequences are SGDLS and YYNGEE. The CDR3 reads CASSVSGPSTDTQYF. The DNA of the CDR3 is TGTGCCAGCAGCGTATCGGGACCCTCGACAGATACGCAGTATTTT. Based on the CDR3 plus reference TRBV9 and TRBJ2-3, the full variable domain is DSGVTQTPKHLITATGQRVTLRCSPRSGDLSVYWYQQSLDQGLQFLIQYYNGEERAKGNILERFSAQQFPDLHSELNLSSLELGDSALYFCASSVSGPSTDTQYFGPGTRLTVL.

V is TRBV10-1 and J is TRBJ1-2; D remains unclear. CDR3 size: 14 residues. Between the trimmed V and J ends, which lost 6 bases and 0 bases, there was a span of 11 bases. CDR1 and CDR2 (germline): WNHNN, SYGVQD (reference sequence). CDR3 nucleotide sequence: TGCGCCAGCAGCGGAGGAGCCCCTAACTATGGCTACACCTTC. This encodes CASSGGAPNYGYTF.

The chain links TRBV6-2 or TRBV6-3 to TRBJ2-3; D may be TRBD2 (6 bases). Germline-derived CDR1 and CDR2 are MNHEY and SVGEGT. V shed 2 bases and J shed 4 bases, with 10 bases lying between them. This CDR3 comprises 14 residues. CDR3 region: CASSYRRGPDTQYF. The CDR3, as DNA: TGTGCCAGCAGTTACCGGAGGGGCCCAGATACGCAGTATTTT.

This clone was seen once. The chain links TRBV4-1 to TRBJ2-5; D is ambiguous. This CDR3 contains 13 residues. Trimming took 0 bases from V and 4 from J, leaving 6 bases between them. Per the germline V gene, CDR1 is MGHRA and CDR2 is YSYEKL. CDR3 in DNA: TGCGCCAGCAGCCAAGACTTCCGAGAGACCCAGTACTTC. Its translation is CASSQDFRETQYF.

The rearrangement joins TRBV9 to TRBJ2-7; 10 nucleotides line up with TRBD1. Germline V gene sequence: CDR1 SGDLS, CDR2 YYNGEE. The CDR3 totals 15 residues. After removal of 3 bases from V and 4 bases from J, the junction contained 7 bases not matched to a gene. CDR3 bases: TGTGCCAGCAGCGCTGGACAGGGGGTAGGTTACGAGCAGTACTTC. It translates to CASSAGQGVGYEQYF.

This clone was detected once. The gene calls are TRBV11-2 and TRBJ1-2; 8 bases map to TRBD1. Unmatched junction bases numbered 3, after V lost 5 bases and J lost 1 base. Germline V CDR1 and CDR2: SGHAT, FQNNGV. The CDR3 totals 14 residues. DNA of the CDR3: TGTGCCAGCAGCCCGACAGGGGATAACTATGGCTACACCTTC. It encodes CASSPTGDNYGYTF.

Note on this clone: This same CDR3 is encoded by further DNA sequences in the sample. The rearrangement uses TRBV18 and TRBJ2-7, with no clear D. The germline V and J ends were trimmed by 2 bases and 3 bases, with 5 bases remaining between them. CDR3 length: 12 residues. From germline, CDR1 is KGHSH and CDR2 LQKENI. The CDR3 protein is CASSPSYYEQYF. DNA of the CDR3: TGTGCCAGCTCACCATCTTACTACGAGCAGTACTTC.

The V gene is TRBV7-9, the J gene TRBJ1-3; TRBD1 might be the D (5 bases). Deletions cut 0 bases from V and 0 bases from J, with 12 bases between. The CDR3 length is 17 residues. The germline gives CDR1 SEHNR, CDR2 FQNEAQ (reference sequence). As DNA, the CDR3 is TGTGCCAGCAGCTTAGCCGGTTGGGGGATCTCTGGAAACACCATATATTTT. This encodes CASSLAGWGISGNTIYF.

The CDR3 bases are TGTGCCAGCAGCTCCCTGGGGGACACAGATACGCAGTATTTT. The encoded protein is CASSSLGDTDTQYF. The chain is built from TRBV5-4 and TRBJ2-3, with D possibly being TRBD1 or TRBD2 (5 bases each). Germline assignment: CDR1 SGHNT and CDR2 YYREEE (reference sequence). V lost 3 bases, J lost 2 bases, and 10 bases lay in between. CDR3 size: 14 residues. Supplemented by reference TRBV5-4 and TRBJ2-3, the full variable domain reads ETGVTQSPTHLIKTRGQQVTLRCSSQSGHNTVSWYQQALGQGPQFIFQYYREEENGRGNFPPRFSGLQFPNYSSELNVNALELDDSALYLCASSSLGDTDTQYFGPGTRLTVL.

CDR3 protein: CATYSGVYQETQYF. CDR3 coding DNA: TGTGCCACCTATAGCGGGGTGTACCAAGAGACCCAGTACTTC. V and J are TRBV6-5 and TRBJ2-5; 8 nucleotides agree with TRBD2. The trim removed 10 bases at V and 0 bases at J, leaving 7 bases unmatched. Germline CDR1 is MNHEY and CDR2 is SVGAGI. CDR3 length: 14 residues.

This chain uses TRBV3-1 (or the pseudogene TRBV3-2) with TRBJ1-2; TRBD1 is a possible D gene (5 bases). Per the germline V gene, CDR1 is LGHDT and CDR2 is YNNKEL (reference sequence). The CDR3 is 16 residues long. The V end was cut by 4 bases, the J end by 2 bases, with 17 bases between. Here the CDR3 reads CASSPFLGGGNYGYTF. In DNA form, the CDR3 reads TGTGCCAGCAGCCCCTTCCTGGGGGGAGGGAACTATGGCTACACCTTC.

The chain employs TRBV7-3 and TRBJ2-2, with D possibly TRBD1 on 6 matching bases. The CDR3 is 14 amino acids. Germline V gene sequence: CDR1 SGHTA, CDR2 FQGTGA. The V end lost 3 bases, the J end lost 6 bases, and 11 bases lay between the germline ends. The CDR3 DNA is TGTGCCAGCAGCTTGCAGGGGCGCGCCGGGGAGCTGTTTTTT. Its translation: CASSLQGRAGELFF.